The rows below give T cell receptor beta chains drawn from one sample of a study of beta chain features in type 1 diabetes. Method: immunoSEQ multiplex PCR; TCRdb's copy keeps in-frame clones and lacks some. Among some 240,000 clones listed, approximately 11% were seen once. Specimen: central memory CD4+ T cells from blood. The receptor source for this set is a man aged 18 to 29 in good health. CDR3s include the opening cysteine and the closing phenylalanine or tryptophan. A D gene is named only where the DNA matches it firmly. Rows give clone size only sometimes, using once, few, many, or a class for an expanded clone.

>-|TRBJ2-1|-|TRBV7-7
CASSLTLYNEQFF
TGTGCTAGCAGCTTAACCCTATACAATGAGCAGTTCTTC
>few|TRBJ1-2|TRBD1|TRBV30
CADDAPGQGSQGYTF
TGTGCTGACGACGCCCCGGGACAGGGATCTCAAGGCTACACCTTC
>-|TRBJ1-5|TRBD1|TRBV5-1
CASSLGDRDGQPQHF
TGCGCCAGCAGCCTCGGGGACAGGGATGGGCAGCCCCAGCATTTT
>once|TRBJ1-5|-|TRBV7-6
CASSPSAVVQPQHF
TGTGCCAGCAGCCCGAGCGCAGTGGTGCAGCCCCAGCATTTT
>-|TRBJ1-4|TRBD1|TRBV7-8
CASSLAVPGQGTNEKLFF
TGTGCCAGCAGCTTAGCAGTCCCGGGACAGGGGACTAATGAAAAACTGTTTTTT
>-|TRBJ2-7|-|TRBV30
CAWSGAGRLSSYEQYF
TGTGCCTGGAGTGGGGCTGGGCGGCTTAGCTCCTACGAGCAGTACTTC
>-|TRBJ1-1|-|TRBV15
CATSRDSDMNTEAFF
TGTGCCACCAGCAGAGATTCAGATATGAACACTGAAGCTTTCTTT
>-|TRBJ2-5|TRBD2|TRBV6-6
CASSYRTSQQETQYF
TGTGCCAGCAGTTACCGGACTAGCCAACAAGAGACCCAGTACTTC
>few|TRBJ2-1|TRBD1|TRBV11-2
CASYPRDRGSGPYNEQFF
TGTGCCAGCTATCCCCGGGACAGGGGGAGCGGCCCCTACAATGAGCAGTTCTTC
>few|TRBJ2-3|-|TRBV5-1
CASSLPDSTDTQYF
TGCGCCAGCAGCTTGCCCGACAGCACAGATACGCAGTATTTT
>-|TRBJ2-7|-|TRBV5-4
CASSLGRDQGEQYF
TGTGCCAGCAGCTTGGGGCGGGACCAGGGAGAGCAGTACTTC
>few|TRBJ2-4|-|TRBV7-8
CASSPSRREGAKNIQYF
TGTGCCAGCAGCCCAAGTCGGCGGGAAGGCGCCAAAAACATTCAGTACTTC
>-|TRBJ2-7|-|TRBV5-5
CASSFPRSSYEQYF
TGTGCCAGCAGCTTTCCCCGCAGCTCCTACGAGCAGTACTTC
>few|TRBJ2-7|TRBD1|TRBV2
CASSPDRGGNEQYF
TGTGCCAGCAGCCCAGACAGGGGCGGGAACGAGCAGTACTTC
>-|TRBJ2-6|-|TRBV30
CAWDARAPSGANVLTF
TGTGCCTGGGACGCGCGGGCCCCCTCTGGGGCCAACGTCCTGACTTTC
>few|TRBJ2-7|TRBD2|TRBV9
CASSVEGREGYEQYF
TGTGCCAGCAGCGTAGAGGGGCGGGAGGGTTACGAGCAGTACTTC
>few|TRBJ2-5|-|TRBV7-2
CASSLGFQETQYF
TGTGCCAGCAGCTTAGGCTTCCAAGAGACCCAGTACTTC
>-|TRBJ2-1|TRBD2|TRBV7-2
CASSLASGTPLGQFF
TGTGCCAGCAGCTTAGCTAGCGGGACCCCTCTAGGGCAGTTCTTC
>few|TRBJ1-4|-|TRBV5-1
CASSLAGPNEKLFF
TGCGCCAGCAGCTTGGCCGGCCCGAATGAAAAACTGTTTTTT
>few|TRBJ2-1|-|TRBV2
CASSVSGWDNEQFF
TGTGCCAGCAGTGTAAGTGGTTGGGACAATGAGCAGTTCTTC
>-|TRBJ2-4|-|TRBV19
CASSIGLAKNIQYF
TGTGCCAGTAGTATCGGGTTAGCCAAAAACATTCAGTACTTC
>-|TRBJ2-2|TRBD1|TRBV2
CASGTEFTGELFF
TGTGCCAGCGGGACAGAATTCACCGGGGAGCTGTTTTTT
>few|TRBJ2-7|TRBD2|TRBV5-1
CASSPGGSVYEQYF
TGCGCCAGCAGCCCGGGGGGTAGCGTCTACGAGCAGTACTTC
>-|TRBJ2-7|-|TRBV6-5
CASSYQYDGYEQYF
TGTGCCAGCAGTTATCAGTACGATGGCTACGAGCAGTACTTC
>-|TRBJ2-3|-|TRBV5-4
CASSSPNAAASTDTQYF
TGTGCCAGCAGCTCCCCCAATGCAGCGGCTAGCACAGATACGCAGTATTTT
>few|TRBJ2-7|-|TRBV30
CAWSYLHSYEQYF
TGTGCCTGGAGTTATCTACACTCCTACGAGCAGTACTTC
>-|TRBJ2-5|TRBD1|TRBV27
CASSANRPGQGWETQYF
TGTGCCAGCAGTGCCAATAGACCGGGACAGGGTTGGGAGACCCAGTACTTC
>few|TRBJ2-5|TRBD1|TRBV7-2
CASSQQGVRYQETQYF
TGTGCCAGCAGCCAGCAGGGGGTCCGGTACCAAGAGACCCAGTACTTC
>-|TRBJ2-1|TRBD1|TRBV29-1
CSVAPLQGNWKGSYNEQFF
TGCAGCGTTGCCCCCTTACAGGGGAACTGGAAGGGCTCCTACAATGAGCAGTTCTTC
>-|TRBJ1-2|-|TRBV4-3
CASSQERSTGKNYGYTF
TGCGCCAGCAGCCAAGAAAGATCGACGGGCAAGAACTATGGCTACACCTTC
>many|TRBJ1-1|TRBD1|TRBV5-1
CASSFPSARGTGKLNTEAFF
TGCGCCAGCAGCTTCCCATCGGCTCGTGGGACAGGTAAATTGAACACTGAAGCTTTCTTT
>-|TRBJ1-1|-|TRBV29-1
CSVEAVPGGPLNTEAFF
TGCAGCGTTGAAGCCGTTCCCGGGGGGCCCTTGAACACTGAAGCTTTCTTT
>few|TRBJ2-3|-|TRBV10-3
CAISASGTDTQYF
TGTGCCATCAGTGCTAGCGGCACAGATACGCAGTATTTT
>few|TRBJ2-1|-|TRBV7-2
CASSLDSGKQFF
TGTGCCAGCAGCTTAGACTCAGGGAAGCAGTTCTTC
>few|TRBJ2-3|-|TRBV5-1
CASSLDSGLGTDTQYF
TGCGCCAGCAGCTTGGATTCGGGGTTGGGCACAGATACGCAGTATTTT
>-|TRBJ2-5|-|TRBV4-1
CASSQVWARTGGTQYF
TGCGCCAGCAGCCAAGTCTGGGCTCGAACTGGGGGGACCCAGTACTTC
>-|TRBJ2-3|-|TRBV7-9
CASSFRADTQYF
TGTGCCAGCAGCTTCAGGGCAGATACGCAGTATTTT
>many|TRBJ2-3|-|TRBV20-1
CSARDTQYF
TGCAGTGCTAGAGATACGCAGTATTTT
>-|TRBJ2-7|TRBD2|TRBV29-1
CSVRLAGLYEQYF
TGCAGCGTTCGACTAGCGGGACTCTACGAGCAGTACTTC
>few|TRBJ2-3|-|TRBV4-3
CASSQGGSSDTQYF
TGCGCCAGCAGCCAAGGGGGCAGCTCAGATACGCAGTATTTT
>few|TRBJ2-2|-|TRBV5-1
CASSLTLAINTGELFF
TGCGCCAGCAGCTTGACGCTAGCGATTAACACCGGGGAGCTGTTTTTT
>-|TRBJ2-2|-|TRBV4-2
CASSLRGDTGELFF
TGTGCCAGCTCTCTTAGAGGGGACACCGGGGAGCTGTTTTTT
>-|TRBJ2-3|TRBD2|TRBV5-4
CASTPLASGGHTDTQYF
TGTGCCAGCACCCCGCTGGCTAGCGGGGGCCACACAGATACGCAGTATTTT
>few|TRBJ2-7|-|TRBV5-4
CASSTGTKIYEQYF
TGTGCCAGCAGTACCGGGACCAAGATCTACGAGCAGTACTTC
>few|TRBJ2-7|TRBD2|TRBV28
CASSKPGLATYEQYF
TGTGCCAGCAGTAAACCGGGACTAGCGACCTACGAGCAGTACTTC
>-|TRBJ2-1|-|TRBV6-1
CASSEAPMSYNEQFF
TGTGCCAGCAGTGAAGCGCCTATGTCCTACAATGAGCAGTTCTTC
>-|TRBJ2-6|-|TRBV6-6
CASSRDDTGANVLTF
TGTGCCAGCAGCCGTGACGATACTGGGGCCAACGTCCTGACTTTC
>-|TRBJ2-1|-|TRBV30
CAWRRSSYNEQFF
TGTGCCTGGAGGCGGAGCTCCTACAATGAGCAGTTCTTC